These 10 T cell receptor beta chains originate from one sample sequenced in a study of blood T cell repertoires in COVID-19. Profiling relied on immunoSEQ multiplex PCR, and the TCRdb table lists in-frame clones only, not all of them. The sample lists 170,000 or so clones; 85% were seen once. Sequenced input: PBMCs or T cells enriched from blood (not recorded which). The origin of the receptors is a man aged 35 to 55 who had recovered from COVID-19.

V usage is TRBV2 and J usage is TRBJ1-4; 7 bases line up with TRBD1. V lost 5 bases, J lost 5 bases, and 5 bases stayed unmatched. CDR3 length: 14 residues. Germline V CDR1 and CDR2: SNHLY, FYNNEI. In DNA, the CDR3 is TGTGCCAGCAGTAGGGGGACAGAGAATGAAAAACTGTTTTTT. Amino acids: CASSRGTENEKLFF.

V gene TRBV7-9 combines with J gene TRBJ1-1, with D perhaps TRBD1 (6 bases). V lost 2 bases to trimming and J lost 4 bases, with 14 bases between them. Germline loops: CDR1 SEHNR, CDR2 FQNEAQ (reference sequence). The CDR3 runs 15 residues. CDR3: CASSLPTGMGTEAFF. CDR3 sequence (DNA): TGTGCCAGCAGCTTACCTACAGGGATGGGCACTGAAGCTTTCTTT.

V gene TRBV14 combines with J gene TRBJ2-6; D remains unclear. V shed 3 bases and J shed 0 bases, with 6 bases lying between them. Germline V gene sequence: CDR1 SGHDN, CDR2 FVKESK. CDR3 size: 15 residues. The CDR3 reads CASSHYTSGANVLTF. CDR3 nucleotides: TGTGCCAGCAGCCATTACACCTCTGGGGCCAACGTCCTGACTTTC.

This clone was picked up a small number of times. This chain joins TRBV7-9 and TRBJ2-1; 7 positions agree with TRBD2. This CDR3 has 13 residues. Trimming at V came to 8 bases and at J to 8 bases, leaving 9 bases not matched to a gene. Germline V gene data show CDR1 as SEHNR and CDR2 as FQNEAQ (reference sequence). CDR3 nucleotide sequence: TGTGCCAGCCCGATAGGGGCGGGAGATGAGCAGTTCTTC. Protein: CASPIGAGDEQFF.

This clone was seen once. The chain recombines TRBV15 with TRBJ1-5, with D maybe TRBD1 (5 bases). Germline CDR1 LNHNV, CDR2 YYDKDF (reference sequence). The ends were cut back, 1 base at V and 5 bases at J, with 12 bases in the middle. CDR3 length equals 15 residues. In DNA form, the CDR3 reads TGTGCCACCAGCAGAGGAACAGGACACGATCAGCCCCAGCATTTT. Its translation is CATSRGTGHDQPQHF.

This chain uses TRBV9 with TRBJ2-2; possibly TRBD2 for D (5 bases). This CDR3 comprises 14 residues. Trimming removed 4 bases at V and 5 bases at J, with 12 bases between. CDR1 and CDR2 from the germline V gene are SGDLS and YYNGEE. CDR3 in DNA: TGTGCCAGCAGCCCCCTGACTATGACCGGGGAGCTGTTTTTT. This gives the protein CASSPLTMTGELFF.

This chain joins TRBV11-2 and TRBJ2-4; 10 bases fit TRBD1. Per germline, CDR1 SGHAT and CDR2 FQNNGV. This CDR3 has 15 amino acids. Trimming at V came to 5 bases and at J to 6 bases, leaving 7 bases not matched to a gene. The CDR3, as DNA: TGTGCCAGCAGCAACTATGGACAGGGGGTAAACATTCAGTACTTC. Translating gives CASSNYGQGVNIQYF.

In this sample, this clone turned up a few times. This chain joins TRBV29-1 and TRBJ2-3; TRBD2 agrees at 10 bases. J was trimmed by 4 bases and V by 4 bases; bases with no gene match: 5. Germline-derived CDR1 and CDR2 are SQVTM and ANQGSEA. There are 14 residues in the CDR3. The CDR3 spells CSVVYSGRADTQYF. CDR3 in DNA: TGCAGCGTTGTTTACAGCGGGAGGGCAGATACGCAGTATTTT.

This clone was picked up a small number of times. The chain has TRBV4-1 and TRBJ1-2; D remains unclear. V dropped 1 base and J dropped 5 bases, with 11 bases sitting between them. CDR3 length: 14 amino acids. Looked up from germline, CDR1 is MGHRA and CDR2 is YSYEKL. The CDR3 sequence is CASSQARPGYGYTF. Here the CDR3 DNA reads TGCGCCAGCAGCCAAGCAAGGCCGGGTTATGGCTACACCTTC.

V gene TRBV19 combines with J gene TRBJ1-1; maybe TRBD1 (5 bases). This CDR3 contains 17 residues. Germline V gene lookup returns CDR1 LNHDA and CDR2 SQIVND (reference sequence). Trimming removed 3 bases from V and 0 bases from J, with 17 bases in between. The CDR3 DNA reads TGTGCCAGTAGTATCGCGGGGACGGGCTTTTTGAACACTGAAGCTTTCTTT. Amino acid sequence: CASSIAGTGFLNTEAFF.